This entry features one T cell receptor beta chain sequence. Its specificity is not known. The PCR used 60 Vbeta and 13 Jbeta primers. The assay was immunoSEQ multiplex PCR, and TCRdb's table has in-frame clones only and misses some. The sample lists 75,000 to 80,000 clones; over 70% were seen once. These data originate in a study of cytomegalovirus exposure and HLA in healthy donors. General study findings and limits: As a later analysis showed, a missense DCLRE1C variant was linked to trimming of TCR beta V- and J-genes. Among CMV-associated TCR beta chains, most appeared HLA-restricted in a later analysis.

This sequence originates from a man between 40 and 49 years old in good health and CMV-seronegative. Sequences were obtained from PBMCs.

The CDR3 DNA sequence: TGTGCCAGCAGCGTAGCTTCCGATGGAGCGGGAAACGAGCAGTACTTC. It is translated as CASSVASDGAGNEQYF. The J gene is TRBJ2-7, the V gene TRBV9; 7 bases line up with TRBD2. The CDR3 is 16 residues long. V shed 0 bases and J 5 bases; nucleotides not matched to a gene: 11. CDR1 is SGDLS, CDR2 YYNGEE, per germline.